This is a list of T cell receptor beta chains from one sample in a study of blood T cell repertoires in COVID-19. Sequencing used immunoSEQ multiplex PCR; TCRdb keeps in-frame clones, though not all of them. Among fewer than 300,000 clones listed, approximately 86% were seen once. The sequenced material came from peripheral blood. The receptors originated from a human donor with COVID-19, enrolled during active disease. The donor label of this sample is uncertain. Each CDR3 is given with its conserved first and last residue. The order of the fields is J gene, V gene, CDR3 length, clone size, D gene, CDR3 DNA, CDR3 protein. The D gene is left open where the match is weak. The size of a clone is reported for some rows only, either as once, few or many, or as a class for expanded clones.

j_call: TRBJ2-3
v_call: TRBV5-1
cdr3_length: 15
clone_size: -
d_call: TRBD2
cdr3_nt: TGCGCCAGCAGCTTGGGAGCGGGATATACAGATACGCAGTATTTT
cdr3_aa: CASSLGAGYTDTQYF

j_call: TRBJ1-2
v_call: TRBV15
cdr3_length: 15
clone_size: -
d_call: -
cdr3_nt: TGTGCCACCAGCAGAGAATCGCCAGCGATTAGAGGCTACACCTTC
cdr3_aa: CATSRESPAIRGYTF

j_call: TRBJ1-6
v_call: TRBV5-6
cdr3_length: 15
clone_size: -
d_call: TRBD1
cdr3_nt: TGTGCCAGCAGCCGGGACAGGGGGCTCAGTTCACCCCTCCACTTT
cdr3_aa: CASSRDRGLSSPLHF

j_call: TRBJ1-6
v_call: TRBV7-9
cdr3_length: 16
clone_size: -
d_call: TRBD1
cdr3_nt: TGTGCCAGCAGCGCGCCCGGGACAGGGAATAATTCACCCCTCCACTTT
cdr3_aa: CASSAPGTGNNSPLHF

j_call: TRBJ2-1
v_call: TRBV9
cdr3_length: 17
clone_size: -
d_call: -
cdr3_nt: TGTGCCAGCAGCGACCCTTCTTGGAGGGGGCAAACTAATGAGCAGTTCTTC
cdr3_aa: CASSDPSWRGQTNEQFF

j_call: TRBJ2-3
v_call: TRBV2
cdr3_length: 19
clone_size: -
d_call: TRBD2
cdr3_nt: TGTGCCAGCAGTGAAAAACTAGCGGGAGGGCCGGGCATCACAGATACGCAGTATTTT
cdr3_aa: CASSEKLAGGPGITDTQYF

j_call: TRBJ2-2
v_call: TRBV24-1
cdr3_length: 17
clone_size: medium-sized
d_call: TRBD1
cdr3_nt: TGTGCCACCAGTGATCCGACAGGGGGGAGTTACACCGGGGAGCTGTTTTTT
cdr3_aa: CATSDPTGGSYTGELFF

j_call: TRBJ2-3
v_call: TRBV5-1
cdr3_length: 14
clone_size: -
d_call: -
cdr3_nt: TGCGCCAGCAGCTTAGGGGCTAGCGCAGATACGCAGTATTTT
cdr3_aa: CASSLGASADTQYF

j_call: TRBJ2-3
v_call: TRBV5-1
cdr3_length: 16
clone_size: once
d_call: -
cdr3_nt: TGCGCCAGCAGCTCGCTAGCTAGCGAGACCACAGATACGCAGTATTTT
cdr3_aa: CASSSLASETTDTQYF

j_call: TRBJ2-7
v_call: TRBV18
cdr3_length: 13
clone_size: -
d_call: -
cdr3_nt: TGTGCCAGCTCACGACCGCTAAGCGCAGAGCAGTACTTC
cdr3_aa: CASSRPLSAEQYF

j_call: TRBJ1-5
v_call: TRBV18
cdr3_length: 14
clone_size: -
d_call: -
cdr3_nt: TGTGCCAGCCGCACAGAGTTTAGCAATCAGCCCCAGCATTTT
cdr3_aa: CASRTEFSNQPQHF

j_call: TRBJ2-7
v_call: TRBV10-2
cdr3_length: 15
clone_size: -
d_call: TRBD2
cdr3_nt: TGCGCCAGCAGTGAGCCAGCGGGGGGCCCCTACGAGCAGTACTTC
cdr3_aa: CASSEPAGGPYEQYF

j_call: TRBJ2-7
v_call: TRBV11-2
cdr3_length: 13
clone_size: once
d_call: -
cdr3_nt: TGTGCCAGCAGCTCGAATCCGGGGTATGAGCAGTACTTC
cdr3_aa: CASSSNPGYEQYF

j_call: TRBJ2-1
v_call: TRBV7-2
cdr3_length: 13
clone_size: -
d_call: TRBD2
cdr3_nt: TGTGCCAGCAGCCCTGGGCGGGAGGGCCGCGAGTTCTTC
cdr3_aa: CASSPGREGREFF

j_call: TRBJ1-2
v_call: TRBV12-2
cdr3_length: 19
clone_size: -
d_call: -
cdr3_nt: TGTGCAAGTCGCCCCCGATCCGGGACAGGGACCCGACCGATCTATGGCTACACCTTC
cdr3_aa: CASRPRSGTGTRPIYGYTF

j_call: TRBJ2-7
v_call: TRBV19
cdr3_length: 15
clone_size: -
d_call: TRBD2
cdr3_nt: TGTGCCAGTAGTATACGACCTGGGGAGGGGTACGAGCAGTACTTC
cdr3_aa: CASSIRPGEGYEQYF

j_call: TRBJ1-4
v_call: TRBV5-4
cdr3_length: 15
clone_size: -
d_call: TRBD1
cdr3_nt: TGTGCCAGCAGCTATCGACAGGGGATAAATGAAAAACTGTTTTTT
cdr3_aa: CASSYRQGINEKLFF

j_call: TRBJ2-7
v_call: TRBV25-1
cdr3_length: 13
clone_size: -
d_call: TRBD1
cdr3_nt: TGTGCCAGCAGTCGGACAGGGCCCTACGAGCAGTACTTC
cdr3_aa: CASSRTGPYEQYF

j_call: TRBJ2-5
v_call: TRBV6-1
cdr3_length: 17
clone_size: -
d_call: TRBD2
cdr3_nt: TGTGCCAGCAGTGAGGGAGGGGCACTAGCGGGAAGAGAGACCCAGTACTTC
cdr3_aa: CASSEGGALAGRETQYF

j_call: TRBJ2-1
v_call: TRBV10-3
cdr3_length: 15
clone_size: -
d_call: -
cdr3_nt: TGTGCCATCAGTGGGGGGGAGGCAGGGTTGAATGAGCAGTTCTTC
cdr3_aa: CAISGGEAGLNEQFF

j_call: TRBJ2-7
v_call: TRBV11-2
cdr3_length: 15
clone_size: -
d_call: -
cdr3_nt: TGTGCCAGCAGTCCGCGGACGGGGAGCTCCTACGAGCAGTACTTC
cdr3_aa: CASSPRTGSSYEQYF

j_call: TRBJ2-7
v_call: TRBV2
cdr3_length: 12
clone_size: -
d_call: -
cdr3_nt: TGTGCCAGCACCTCCGAGCCCTACGAGCAGTACTTC
cdr3_aa: CASTSEPYEQYF

j_call: TRBJ2-1
v_call: TRBV11-2
cdr3_length: 15
clone_size: -
d_call: TRBD1
cdr3_nt: TGTGCCAGCAGTCCAGACAGGGACCTCACCTTTCGGCAGTTCTTC
cdr3_aa: CASSPDRDLTFRQFF

j_call: TRBJ2-2
v_call: TRBV10-3
cdr3_length: 12
clone_size: -
d_call: -
cdr3_nt: TGTGCCATCAGTGGGAAGGGGGGGGAGCTGTTTTTT
cdr3_aa: CAISGKGGELFF

j_call: TRBJ1-2
v_call: TRBV7-9
cdr3_length: 15
clone_size: few
d_call: TRBD1
cdr3_nt: TGTGCCAGCAGCTTAGCCACAGGGGGTCCCTATGGCTACACCTTC
cdr3_aa: CASSLATGGPYGYTF

j_call: TRBJ2-7
v_call: TRBV11-2
cdr3_length: 14
clone_size: -
d_call: -
cdr3_nt: TGTGCCAGCACGTCGCTGAACAGGCCCTACGAGCAGTACTTC
cdr3_aa: CASTSLNRPYEQYF

j_call: TRBJ1-2
v_call: TRBV5-4
cdr3_length: 12
clone_size: -
d_call: TRBD1
cdr3_nt: TGTGCCAGCAGGGTGACAGGGGGTGGCTACACCTTC
cdr3_aa: CASRVTGGGYTF

j_call: TRBJ2-3
v_call: TRBV5-4
cdr3_length: 14
clone_size: -
d_call: TRBD1
cdr3_nt: TGTGCCAGCAGCTCGGACAGGGCTAGGGATACGCAGTATTTT
cdr3_aa: CASSSDRARDTQYF

j_call: TRBJ1-3
v_call: TRBV11-3
cdr3_length: 19
clone_size: -
d_call: TRBD1
cdr3_nt: TGTGCCAGCAGCTTTTCCCTCGCTAGGGCAGGGGGCCATGGAAACACCATATATTTT
cdr3_aa: CASSFSLARAGGHGNTIYF

j_call: TRBJ1-5
v_call: TRBV28
cdr3_length: 15
clone_size: once
d_call: TRBD1
cdr3_nt: TGTGCCAGCAGGCAAACAGGGGGAGGTGATCAGCCCCAGCATTTT
cdr3_aa: CASRQTGGGDQPQHF

j_call: TRBJ1-1
v_call: TRBV19
cdr3_length: 14
clone_size: -
d_call: -
cdr3_nt: TGTGCCAGTAGAGCACAGGGTGAAATCACTGAAGCTTTCTTT
cdr3_aa: CASRAQGEITEAFF

j_call: TRBJ2-7
v_call: TRBV19
cdr3_length: 15
clone_size: few
d_call: TRBD1
cdr3_nt: TGTGCCAGTAGTATCACGGGACAGGGGGACTACGAGCAGTACTTC
cdr3_aa: CASSITGQGDYEQYF

j_call: TRBJ1-2
v_call: TRBV28
cdr3_length: 14
clone_size: -
d_call: TRBD1
cdr3_nt: TGTGCCAGCACGCAGGGGGAAATTAACTATGGCTACACCTTC
cdr3_aa: CASTQGEINYGYTF

j_call: TRBJ1-2
v_call: TRBV28
cdr3_length: 13
clone_size: -
d_call: TRBD1
cdr3_nt: TGTGCCAGCCGCTGGGACAGGGGTAACGGCTACACCTTC
cdr3_aa: CASRWDRGNGYTF

j_call: TRBJ2-1
v_call: TRBV18
cdr3_length: 18
clone_size: -
d_call: TRBD2
cdr3_nt: TGTGCCAGCTCACCAAACGCGGGACTAGAGTTTAGCTACAATGAGCAGTTCTTC
cdr3_aa: CASSPNAGLEFSYNEQFF

j_call: TRBJ1-5
v_call: TRBV27
cdr3_length: 13
clone_size: -
d_call: -
cdr3_nt: TGTGCCAGCAGTGCCTCCCAAGGGGTTCCCCAGCATTTT
cdr3_aa: CASSASQGVPQHF

j_call: TRBJ1-2
v_call: TRBV4-1
cdr3_length: 16
clone_size: -
d_call: -
cdr3_nt: TGCGCCAGCAGCCAACCAGGACAGCTTCCTAACTATGGCTACACCTTC
cdr3_aa: CASSQPGQLPNYGYTF

j_call: TRBJ1-3
v_call: TRBV6-5
cdr3_length: 15
clone_size: few
d_call: TRBD1
cdr3_nt: TGTGCCAGCAGTTACCGACAGGGGAACGGAAACACCATATATTTT
cdr3_aa: CASSYRQGNGNTIYF

j_call: TRBJ1-1
v_call: TRBV19
cdr3_length: 11
clone_size: -
d_call: -
cdr3_nt: TGTGCCGTTAGGGGGAACACTGAAGCTTTCTTT
cdr3_aa: CAVRGNTEAFF

j_call: TRBJ1-4
v_call: TRBV9
cdr3_length: 16
clone_size: -
d_call: TRBD1
cdr3_nt: TGTGCCAGCAGCCCCCGTTTGAGGACAGGAGGAGAAAAACTGTTTTTT
cdr3_aa: CASSPRLRTGGEKLFF

j_call: TRBJ1-6
v_call: TRBV7-9
cdr3_length: 16
clone_size: -
d_call: -
cdr3_nt: TGTGCCAGCAGCTCCCTGGAACAGGGATATAATTCACCCCTCCACTTT
cdr3_aa: CASSSLEQGYNSPLHF

j_call: TRBJ1-4
v_call: TRBV19
cdr3_length: 14
clone_size: -
d_call: -
cdr3_nt: TGTGCCAGCGCTCCTACCCTCGGGGAAGAAAAACTGTTTTTT
cdr3_aa: CASAPTLGEEKLFF

j_call: TRBJ1-4
v_call: TRBV27
cdr3_length: 14
clone_size: -
d_call: -
cdr3_nt: TGTGCCAGCAGGATACAGGGCGCTGGTGAAAAACTGTTTTTT
cdr3_aa: CASRIQGAGEKLFF

j_call: TRBJ2-1
v_call: TRBV30
cdr3_length: 15
clone_size: -
d_call: -
cdr3_nt: TGTGCCTGGAGTAGCGGACTCAGCTCCTACAATGAGCAGTTCTTC
cdr3_aa: CAWSSGLSSYNEQFF

j_call: TRBJ2-3
v_call: TRBV11-3
cdr3_length: 17
clone_size: -
d_call: TRBD2
cdr3_nt: TGTGCCAGCAGCCAGGGACTAGCGGGAGGGGTCACAGATACGCAGTATTTT
cdr3_aa: CASSQGLAGGVTDTQYF

j_call: TRBJ2-7
v_call: TRBV5-1
cdr3_length: 15
clone_size: few
d_call: TRBD1
cdr3_nt: TGCGCCAGCAGTGAAAACGGACAGGGGGCGGGCGAGCAGTACTTC
cdr3_aa: CASSENGQGAGEQYF

j_call: TRBJ2-7
v_call: TRBV28
cdr3_length: 13
clone_size: -
d_call: -
cdr3_nt: TGTGCCAGCAGTTTCGGGAACCACTACGAGCAGTACTTC
cdr3_aa: CASSFGNHYEQYF

j_call: TRBJ2-1
v_call: TRBV20-1
cdr3_length: 15
clone_size: -
d_call: -
cdr3_nt: TGCAGTGCTAGTCCGCCGGGACTTGAGGCATTGGGGCAGTTCTTC
cdr3_aa: CSASPPGLEALGQFF

j_call: TRBJ1-5
v_call: TRBV7-8
cdr3_length: 14
clone_size: -
d_call: TRBD1
cdr3_nt: TGTGCCAGCAGCTACCAGGGGGCCAATCAGCCCCAGCATTTT
cdr3_aa: CASSYQGANQPQHF

j_call: TRBJ2-7
v_call: TRBV28
cdr3_length: 13
clone_size: -
d_call: -
cdr3_nt: TGTGCCAGCCGATTGGACACCTCCTACGAGCAGTACTTC
cdr3_aa: CASRLDTSYEQYF

j_call: TRBJ2-7
v_call: TRBV5-8
cdr3_length: 14
clone_size: -
d_call: -
cdr3_nt: TGTGCCAGCAGCCCGAGGCCCCTCACCTACGAGCAGTACTTC
cdr3_aa: CASSPRPLTYEQYF

j_call: TRBJ2-7
v_call: TRBV7-9
cdr3_length: 15
clone_size: -
d_call: TRBD2
cdr3_nt: TGTGCCAGCAGCTCCACTAGCGGGAGATCCTACGAGCAGTACTTC
cdr3_aa: CASSSTSGRSYEQYF

j_call: TRBJ2-6
v_call: TRBV4-1
cdr3_length: 17
clone_size: -
d_call: TRBD2
cdr3_nt: TGCGCCAGCAGCCAAGATCGGGGGGGAGGGCTTCTGGGGTCCCTGACTTTC
cdr3_aa: CASSQDRGGGLLGSLTF

j_call: TRBJ2-7
v_call: TRBV6-5
cdr3_length: 16
clone_size: -
d_call: -
cdr3_nt: TGTGCCAGCAGTTACGGTCGGCAGGGGGGAAACTACGAGCAGTACTTC
cdr3_aa: CASSYGRQGGNYEQYF

j_call: TRBJ1-2
v_call: TRBV7-8
cdr3_length: 16
clone_size: -
d_call: -
cdr3_nt: TGTGCCAGCAGCATCAAGGCGAGAGGGAACGTGTTCGGCTACACCTTC
cdr3_aa: CASSIKARGNVFGYTF

j_call: TRBJ1-2
v_call: TRBV6-1
cdr3_length: 16
clone_size: -
d_call: -
cdr3_nt: TGTGCCAGCAGTGAACAGTGGGCAGCTGTTAACTATGGCTACACCTTC
cdr3_aa: CASSEQWAAVNYGYTF

j_call: TRBJ1-5
v_call: TRBV15
cdr3_length: 16
clone_size: -
d_call: TRBD1
cdr3_nt: TGTGCCACCAGCAGAGAGGCAGGGGGAAACAATCAGCCCCAGCATTTT
cdr3_aa: CATSREAGGNNQPQHF

j_call: TRBJ2-7
v_call: TRBV6-2/TRBV6-3
cdr3_length: 15
clone_size: -
d_call: TRBD1
cdr3_nt: TGTGCCAGCAGTTACTCGGAAACAGGGGGCTTCGAGCAGTACTTC
cdr3_aa: CASSYSETGGFEQYF

j_call: TRBJ1-2
v_call: TRBV29-1
cdr3_length: 9
clone_size: -
d_call: -
cdr3_nt: TGCAGCGTTGATCCGGGCTACACCTTC
cdr3_aa: CSVDPGYTF

j_call: TRBJ2-4
v_call: TRBV3-1/TRBV3-2
cdr3_length: 13
clone_size: -
d_call: -
cdr3_nt: TGTGCCAGCAGCCCCCCAGGGATTGACATTCAGTACTTC
cdr3_aa: CASSPPGIDIQYF